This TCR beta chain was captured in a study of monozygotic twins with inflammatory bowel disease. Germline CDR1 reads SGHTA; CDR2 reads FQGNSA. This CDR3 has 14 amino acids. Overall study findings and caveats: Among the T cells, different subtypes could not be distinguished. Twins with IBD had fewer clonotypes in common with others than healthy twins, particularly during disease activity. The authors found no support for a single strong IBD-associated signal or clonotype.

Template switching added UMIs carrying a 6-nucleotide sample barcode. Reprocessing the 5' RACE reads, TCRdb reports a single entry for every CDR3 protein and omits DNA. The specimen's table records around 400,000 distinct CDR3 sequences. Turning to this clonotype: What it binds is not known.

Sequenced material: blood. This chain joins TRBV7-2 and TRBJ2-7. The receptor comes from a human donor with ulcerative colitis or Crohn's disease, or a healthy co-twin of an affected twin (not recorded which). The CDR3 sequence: CASSLGLGSYEQYF.